This T cell receptor (beta chain) was sequenced for a study of T cell repertoires in cytomegalovirus infection. CDR1 SGHDN and CDR2 FVKESK come from the germline V gene. V shed 0 bases and J shed 1 base, with 3 bases lying between them. CDR3 length: 13 residues. MiXCR, applied by TCRdb to the reads, yields one record per CDR3 protein. The table lists 400,000 to 550,000 distinct CDR3 sequences, roughly 12% of them singletons, with roughly 10% in the top ten. This clonotype occurred a few times. This receptor was identified in a human donor in good health (CMV status not recorded). Some clones in this sample may be carry-over from other donors' samples. Material: PBMCs. V is TRBV14 and J is TRBJ1-1; no clear D. The CDR3, as DNA: TGTGCCAGCAGCCAAGAAAGGAACACTGAAGCTTTCTTT. It yields the protein CASSQERNTEAFF. Using reference TRBV14 and TRBJ1-1 for the parts outside the CDR3, the full variable domain is EAGVTQFPSHSVIEKGQTVTLRCDPISGHDNLYWYRRVMGKEIKFLLHFVKESKQDESGMPNNRFLAERTGGTYSTLKVQPAELEDSGVYFCASSQERNTEAFFGQGTRLTVV.